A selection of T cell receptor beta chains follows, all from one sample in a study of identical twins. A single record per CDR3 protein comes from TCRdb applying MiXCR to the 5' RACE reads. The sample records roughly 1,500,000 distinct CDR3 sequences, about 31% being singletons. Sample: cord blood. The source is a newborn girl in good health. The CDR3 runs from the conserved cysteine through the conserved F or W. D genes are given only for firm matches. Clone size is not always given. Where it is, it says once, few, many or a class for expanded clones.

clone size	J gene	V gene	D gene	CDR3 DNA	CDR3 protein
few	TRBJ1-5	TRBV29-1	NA	TGCAGCGTTGAAGACAGAGGGGGCAATCAGCCCCAGCATTTT	CSVEDRGGNQPQHF
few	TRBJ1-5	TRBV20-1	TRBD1	TGCAGTGCTAGGACAGGGTCTCGGGGCAATCAGCCCCAGCATTTT	CSARTGSRGNQPQHF
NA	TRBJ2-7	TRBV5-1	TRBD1	TGCGCCAGCAGCGTGGGGCCTCCGGGACAGGGATTCGAGCAGTACTTC	CASSVGPPGQGFEQYF
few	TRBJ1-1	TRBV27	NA	TGTGCCAGCCGTCCCGGGGGGAGCATGAACACTGAAGCTTTCTTT	CASRPGGSMNTEAFF
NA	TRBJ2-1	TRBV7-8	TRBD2	TGTGCCAGCAGCTTAGGCCCTAGCGGGAGGTCCTACAATGAGCAGTTCTTC	CASSLGPSGRSYNEQFF
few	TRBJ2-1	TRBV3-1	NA	TGTGCCAGCAGCTCCCGTAGTCTAGGTTACAATGAGCAGTTCTTC	CASSSRSLGYNEQFF
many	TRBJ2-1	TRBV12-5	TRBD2	TGTGCTAGTGGTTTGTTGGGGGGGACTGAGCAGTTCTTC	CASGLLGGTEQFF
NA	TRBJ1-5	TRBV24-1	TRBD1	TGTGCCACCAGTGAAGGGGGCTTGAATCAGCCCCAGCATTTT	CATSEGGLNQPQHF
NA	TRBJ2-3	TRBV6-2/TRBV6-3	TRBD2	TGTGCCAGCAGTTACCCCTCTAGCGGGGGAACAGATACGCAGTATTTT	CASSYPSSGGTDTQYF
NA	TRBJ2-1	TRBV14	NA	TGTGCCAGCAGCCAAGCTCATGGGAGCCCCTACAATGAGCAGTTCTTC	CASSQAHGSPYNEQFF
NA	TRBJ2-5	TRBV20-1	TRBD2	TGCAGTCAACTTACCGGACTAGCGAAAGAGACCCAGTACTTC	CSQLTGLAKETQYF
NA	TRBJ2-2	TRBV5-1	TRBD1	TGCGCCAGCAGCGATGGACAGGACACCGGGGAGCTGTTTTTT	CASSDGQDTGELFF
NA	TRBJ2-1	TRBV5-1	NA	TGCGCCAGCAGCTTTCCCTGGTCCCCCAATGAGCAGTTCTTC	CASSFPWSPNEQFF
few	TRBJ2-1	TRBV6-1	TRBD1	TGTGCCAGCAGTGAACTTCCTGAATTTCTAACAACCGGGACAGGGGGCAGGGAGCAGTTCTTC	CASSELPEFLTTGTGGREQFF
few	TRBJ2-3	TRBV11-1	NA	TGTGCCAGCAGCTTGTTCAGCGGAGCAGATACGCAGTATTTT	CASSLFSGADTQYF
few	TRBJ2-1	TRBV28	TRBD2	TGTGCCAGCAGAATCGGGACTAGACCCTTGCTTGAGCAGTTCTTC	CASRIGTRPLLEQFF
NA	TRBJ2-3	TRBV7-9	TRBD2	TGTGCCAGCAGCTTAGGCCGGACTAGCGGGGGGGGAGGTACGCAGTATTTT	CASSLGRTSGGGGTQYF
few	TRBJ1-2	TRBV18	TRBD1	TGTGCCAGCTCACCAGGGACAGGGGGCACCTATGGCTACACCTTC	CASSPGTGGTYGYTF
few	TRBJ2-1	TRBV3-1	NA	TGTGCCAGCAGCCAAGTATCCCGGTTATACAATGAGCAGTTCTTC	CASSQVSRLYNEQFF
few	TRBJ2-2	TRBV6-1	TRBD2	TGTGCCAGCAGTGGACTAGCGCCTAACACCGGGGAGCTGTTTTTT	CASSGLAPNTGELFF
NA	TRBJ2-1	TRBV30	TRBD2	TGTGCCTGGAGTCGTCCTAGCGGGTACAATGAGCAGTTCTTC	CAWSRPSGYNEQFF
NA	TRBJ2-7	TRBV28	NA	TGTGCCAGCAGTATTACAGGGCCCCCCTACGAGCAGTACTTC	CASSITGPPYEQYF
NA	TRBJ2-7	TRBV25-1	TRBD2	TGTGCCAGCAGTATCGCCGGGACTAGCGGGACTAGCTCCTACAATGAGCAGTACTTC	CASSIAGTSGTSSYNEQYF
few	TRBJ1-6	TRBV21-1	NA	TGTGCCAGCAGCACTCCGGACAGGGGGCAACATTCACCCCTCCACTTT	CASSTPDRGQHSPLHF
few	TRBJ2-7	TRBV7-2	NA	TGTGCCAGCAGCAGCTTAAGCAGGGGCGAGCAGTACTTC	CASSSLSRGEQYF
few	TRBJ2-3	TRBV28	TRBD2	TGTGCTAATACTCTTAGCGGGACAGATACGCAGTATTTT	CANTLSGTDTQYF
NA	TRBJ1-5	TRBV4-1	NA	TGCGCCAGCAGCCAACGACCAGGCAATCAGCCCCAGCATTTT	CASSQRPGNQPQHF
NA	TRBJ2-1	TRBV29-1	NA	TGCAGCGTTGAAAGTAAGGGACCCTCCTACAATGAGCAGTTCTTC	CSVESKGPSYNEQFF
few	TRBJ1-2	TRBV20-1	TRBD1	TGCAGTGCTTCGGTGGGGGGACAGGGCAACTATGGCTACACCTTC	CSASVGGQGNYGYTF